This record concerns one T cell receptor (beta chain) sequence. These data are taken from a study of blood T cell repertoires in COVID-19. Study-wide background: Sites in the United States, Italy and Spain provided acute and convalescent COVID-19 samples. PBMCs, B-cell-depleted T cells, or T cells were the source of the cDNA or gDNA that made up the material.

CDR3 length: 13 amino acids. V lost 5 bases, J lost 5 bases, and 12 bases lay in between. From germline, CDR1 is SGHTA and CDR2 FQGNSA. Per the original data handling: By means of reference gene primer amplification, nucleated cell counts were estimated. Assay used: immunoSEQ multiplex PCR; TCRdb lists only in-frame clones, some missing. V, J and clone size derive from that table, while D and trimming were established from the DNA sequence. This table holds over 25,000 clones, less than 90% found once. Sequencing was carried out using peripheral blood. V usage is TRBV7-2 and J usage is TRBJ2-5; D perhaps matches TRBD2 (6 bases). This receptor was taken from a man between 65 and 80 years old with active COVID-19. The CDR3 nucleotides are TGTGCCAGCAGCAAACGGGGGTCGGAGACCCAGTACTTC. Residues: CASSKRGSETQYF. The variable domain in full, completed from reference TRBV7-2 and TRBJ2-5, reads GAGVSQSPSNKVTEKGKDVELRCDPISGHTALYWYRQSLGQGLEFLIYFQGNSAPDKSGLPSDRFSAERTGGSVSTLTIQRTQQEDSAVYLCASSKRGSETQYFGPGTRLLVL.